This T cell receptor beta chain is from a study of graft-versus-host responses after intestinal transplantation. Study-wide context: Isolated intestinal, liver-intestinal, or multivisceral transplants were what recipients had.

Trimming shortened V by 8 bases and J by 3 bases, and 10 bases separated the two germline ends. The CDR3 spans 11 residues. CDR1 and CDR2 from the germline V gene are DFQATT and SNEGSKA (reference sequence). This table comes from immunoSEQ multiplex PCR, and its TCRdb copy is limited to in-frame clones, with some not included. The sample records roughly 70,000 clones, approximately 87% being singletons. Points on this clone: Its target is unknown.

The study's findings and limits: The highest levels of circulating GvH clones went along with early declines in HvG clones after transplant. Allografts of patients with graft-donor T cell macrochimerism showed high graft-versus-host to host-versus-graft clone ratios.

This clonotype originated in a human donor who was the organ donor for an intestinal transplant. Sample: unstimulated CD4+ T cells sorted from spleen or lymph node cells, taken before transplant. The chain is built from TRBV20-1 and TRBJ1-2; D is undetermined. The CDR3 nucleotides read TGCAGTCCCTCCCGCGACTATGGCTACACCTTC. Protein product: CSPSRDYGYTF.